This TCR beta chain was recorded in a study of long-term antiretroviral therapy in people with HIV. Regarding the study as a whole: Comparison with controls showed narrower CDR3 length ranges in HIV repertoires. Whichever time point was examined, clones expanded before ART dominated the repertoire. Information on adherence to ART, viral resistance or therapy changes was unavailable.

A word on this clone: The antigen remains undetermined.

Survey-level resolution applied to immunoSEQ assay v3.0. Sequencing was intended to reach about 40,000-55,000 T-cell genomes per sample. Repertoires were generated with immunoSEQ multiplex PCR, while TCRdb's copy carries only in-frame clones and drops some. The sample consists of some 31,000 clones, 95% to 98% of them appearing once. CDR1 is SEHNR and CDR2 is FQNEAQ in the germline V gene (reference sequence). V lost 3 bases and J 4 bases, leaving 12 bases between the germline ends. There are 15 residues in the CDR3. The input for sequencing was unsorted PBMCs, taken 7.6 years after starting antiretroviral therapy. The chain joins TRBV7-9 to TRBJ1-4, with D hard to call. This receptor was taken from a man between 25 and 39 years old with HIV. DNA for the CDR3: TGTGCCAGCAGCTTTTTGACGGACGTTAATGAAAAACTGTTTTTT. It is translated as CASSFLTDVNEKLFF.